This T cell receptor beta chain was found in a study of shared clonotypes between healthy human individuals. The study's findings and limits: Larger estimated richness was generally seen in naive subsets than in memory subsets.

About this clone itself: What it binds is not known.

Positively selected for CCR7, the CD45RO-negative cells used as naive CD8 cells excluded terminally differentiated effector memory CD45RA+ cells. Donors had no recently reported acute infections or vaccinations and were HIV-negative. Assay runs were performed at deep level. Per the study methods: Junction-only sequences produced by ImmunoSEQ had no quality scores, so filtering differed. Data came from immunoSEQ multiplex PCR; TCRdb stores just in-frame clones and leaves some out. V and J calls and clone size come straight from that table; D and trimming were deduced from the DNA. Of approximately 2,200,000 clones listed, approximately 94% are singletons. CDR3 length: 17 residues. J was trimmed by 4 bases and V by 4 bases; bases with no gene match: 15. Germline lookup yields CDR1 MNHNS and CDR2 SASEGT.

The chain joins TRBV6-1 to TRBJ2-5; 7 positions match TRBD2. Sample: naive CD8+ T cells from PBMCs. The TCR was taken from a young man in good health. Some clones in this sample may be carry-over from other donors' samples. DNA of the CDR3: TGTGCCAGCAGTGCTCAAGTAGCGGCGGGAGTACTAGAGACCCAGTACTTC. As protein: CASSAQVAAGVLETQYF.